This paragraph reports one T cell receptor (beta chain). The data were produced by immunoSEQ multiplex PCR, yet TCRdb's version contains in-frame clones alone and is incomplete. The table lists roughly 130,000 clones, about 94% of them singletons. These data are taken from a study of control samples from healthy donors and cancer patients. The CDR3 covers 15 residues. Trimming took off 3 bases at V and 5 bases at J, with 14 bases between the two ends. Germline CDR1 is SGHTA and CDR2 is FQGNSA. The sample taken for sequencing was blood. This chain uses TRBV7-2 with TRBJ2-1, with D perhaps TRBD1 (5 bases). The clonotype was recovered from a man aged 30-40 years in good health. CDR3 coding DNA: TGTGCCAGCAGCTTCGAAAGGGGTCTCCACAATGAGCAGTTCTTC. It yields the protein CASSFERGLHNEQFF.